This T cell receptor beta chain was sequenced for a study of cytomegalovirus exposure and HLA in healthy donors. Although they were nominally healthy when sampled, donors likely had unrecorded immune exposures. Trimming stripped 8 bases from V and 8 bases from J, with 12 bases between. The CDR3 extends over 11 amino acids. Germline assignment: CDR1 MDHEN and CDR2 SYDVKM. Use of 60 Vbeta and 13 Jbeta primers characterized the PCR. Measured with immunoSEQ multiplex PCR; TCRdb has only the in-frame clones, and not every one. The table has roughly 150,000 clones, about 81% seen once. The gene calls are TRBV28 and TRBJ1-1; tentative D call: TRBD1 (6 bases). The receptor was derived from a girl aged 2 to 9 in good health and CMV-seropositive. Source material: PBMCs. The CDR3 bases are TGTGCCAGCGCCAGAGGGGGAGAAGCTTTCTTT. This codes for CASARGGEAFF.